This TCR beta chain is from a study of blood T cells in healthy people across ages. Study overall: About one barcoded beta molecule per two T cells came from capture by template switching. Points from the study as a whole: Age brought a roughly linear fall in TCR beta diversity measured per million T cells. Unsorted PBMCs prevented conclusive naive versus antigen-experienced comparison.

Details on this clonotype: What it binds is not known.

Extraction yielded at least 6 micrograms of total RNA per sample. Combining a sample-barcoded 5' primer with a J-beta primer mix, a second PCR ran for roughly 7 to 11 cycles. TCRdb passed the 5' RACE reads through MiXCR, listing each CDR3 protein once. The table lists roughly 2 million distinct CDR3 sequences, roughly 49% of them singletons. The sequenced sample was blood. The TCR sequence derives from a woman aged 40 to 55 in good health.

This CDR3 reads CASRPRLGGYTDTQYF. CDR3 sequence (DNA): TGTGCCAGCAGGCCGCGACTAGGAGGATACACAGATACGCAGTATTTT. This chain links TRBV28 with TRBJ2-3, with a tentative D call TRBD2 (6 bases). V was clipped by 6 bases and J by 2 bases, with 18 bases between them. The CDR3 has 16 amino acids. Germline V gene data show CDR1 as MDHEN and CDR2 as SYDVKM.